A single TCR beta chain is shown here with its context. This record comes from a study of blood T cell repertoires in COVID-19. Repertoires were generated with immunoSEQ multiplex PCR, while TCRdb's copy carries only in-frame clones and drops some. The sample carries around 140,000 clones, about nine tenths recorded once. Germline lookup yields CDR1 MDHEN and CDR2 SYDVKM. After removal of 5 bases from V and 8 bases from J, the junction contained 11 bases not matched to a gene. CDR3 length equals 15 residues. The clonotype originates from a human donor with COVID-19, enrolled during active disease. The donor label of this sample is uncertain. Sequencing input: peripheral blood. The V call is TRBV28, the J call TRBJ1-4; 7 bases fit TRBD1. The CDR3 bases are TGTGCCAGCAGTCCCGCGGACGGACAGGACGAAAAACTGTTTTTT. This sequence encodes CASSPADGQDEKLFF.